This T cell receptor (beta chain) was sequenced for a study of T cells in Graves' hyperthyroidism and ophthalmopathy. General study findings and limits: Ophthalmopathy cases were set apart from stable hyperthyroidism by a 13 V-J model. Blood also contained most expanded thyroid clonotypes above 0.001.

This clonotype has more than one count but fewer than ten. Its antigen is currently unknown. TCR beta CDR3 regions were amplified from RNA. RT-PCR in the first round (using the HTBI primer set) targeted the TCR CDR3. A single record per CDR3 protein comes from TCRdb applying MiXCR to the multiplex PCR reads. The data contain about 320,000 distinct CDR3 sequences, around 17% of them singletons. Stability of Graves' hyperthyroidism was defined as absent ophthalmopathy progression within 18 months. Not enrolled were patients with uncontrolled infection, other autoimmune disease, pregnancy or lactation. CDR3 length equals 14 residues. V was trimmed by 3 bases and J by 0 bases, leaving 8 bases between them.

The sequence came from a man in his thirties or forties with Graves' hyperthyroidism. The chain is built from TRBV12-3 or TRBV12-4 and TRBJ1-1; D is unresolved. Sequenced: blood. CDR3 loop: CASSFKTLNTEAFF. The CDR3 region has the DNA TGTGCCAGCAGTTTTAAGACCTTGAACACTGAAGCTTTCTTT.